The sequence of this TCR beta chain was determined in a study of cytomegalovirus exposure and HLA in healthy donors. The CDR3 has 12 amino acids. Germline CDR1 reads MNHEY; CDR2 reads SVGAGI. With 60 Vbeta and 13 Jbeta primers, the PCR was carried out. Assay: immunoSEQ multiplex PCR; the TCRdb copy retains only in-frame clones and omits some. The sample yields about 190,000 clones, around 73% seen once. The clonotype comes from a woman aged 25 to 39 in good health and CMV-seropositive. The sample taken for sequencing was PBMCs. The chain has TRBV6-5 and TRBJ2-5; 8 positions match TRBD1. Matching the DNA end better, TRBJ2-7 makes the J call doubtful. The CDR3 loop reads CATGQGSYEQYF. The CDR3, as DNA: TGTGCCACCGGACAGGGATCCTACGAGCAGTACTTC.